This passage covers 27 T cell receptor beta chains from one sample sequenced in a study of OX40 agonist ivuxolimab in advanced cancers. This table comes from immunoSEQ multiplex PCR, and its TCRdb copy is limited to in-frame clones, with some not included. This table holds over 55,000 clones, about 81% found once. This specimen was CD4+ or CD8+ T cells sorted from blood, taken in a trial of the OX40 agonist ivuxolimab. Source of these receptors: an adult with an advanced solid tumor such as melanoma, head and neck, liver or kidney cancer.

The chain employs TRBV12-5 and TRBJ1-5; D not resolved. CDR1 and CDR2 from the germline V gene are LGHNT and FRNRAP. V lost 4 bases and J lost 6, with 19 bases in between. The CDR3 extends over 16 amino acids. DNA of the CDR3: TGTGCTAGTGGTTGGGGTATAGGAAGGGTAAGTCAGCCCCAGCATTTT. It translates to CASGWGIGRVSQPQHF.

The chain has TRBV6-6 and TRBJ1-1; TRBD1 aligns across 7 bases. Per the germline V gene, CDR1 is MNHNY and CDR2 is SVGAGI (reference sequence). V trimming: 6 bases; J trimming: 0 bases; junction bases outside the gene matches: 10. CDR3 length: 16 amino acids. CDR3 residues: CASSGGQGVLNTEAFF. CDR3 DNA: TGTGCCAGCAGCGGGGGCCAGGGGGTATTGAACACTGAAGCTTTCTTT.

The V gene is TRBV4-1, the J gene TRBJ1-3, with D hard to call. The V gene's germline CDR1 is MGHRA and CDR2 YSYEKL. The CDR3 is 13 amino acids. V lost 10 bases and J lost 2, with 12 bases in between. Written as DNA, the CDR3 is TGCGCCACGAGGCCGGCGGCTGGAAACACCATATATTTT. Its protein product is CATRPAAGNTIYF.

This chain links TRBV11-2 with TRBJ2-3; TRBD2 aligns across 14 bases. V shed 5 bases, J shed 3 bases, and the junction held 7 bases outside the gene matches. CDR3 length: 17 amino acids. Per germline, CDR1 SGHAT and CDR2 FQNNGV. CDR3 nucleotides: TGTGCCAGCAGCCTTCCCCGACTAGCGGGAGGGACAGATACGCAGTATTTT. Its protein is CASSLPRLAGGTDTQYF.

The chain uses TRBV10-3 and TRBJ2-3, with TRBD2 matching over 10 bases. The CDR3 sequence is 15 residues long. Losses at the gene ends were 6 bases for V and 3 bases for J; bases not matched to a gene: 6. The V gene's germline CDR1 is ENHRY and CDR2 SYGVKD. Here the CDR3 reads CAISRASGGTDTQYF. CDR3 DNA sequence: TGTGCCATCAGCCGCGCTAGCGGGGGTACAGATACGCAGTATTTT.

V is TRBV4-2 and J is TRBJ1-1; unclear D gene. The germline gives CDR1 LGHNA, CDR2 YNFKEQ. V gave up 0 bases and J gave up 1 base, with 18 bases separating them. The CDR3 loop spans 18 amino acids. CDR3 region: CASSQDRSRHPGNTEAFF. CDR3 nucleotides: TGTGCCAGCAGCCAAGACAGATCTAGACACCCCGGGAACACTGAAGCTTTCTTT.

This clone was seen a single time. The chain employs TRBV9 and TRBJ1-2; 7 bases map to TRBD1. Germline-derived CDR1 and CDR2 are SGDLS and YYNGEE. The CDR3 covers 15 residues. J was trimmed by 4 bases and V by 0 bases; bases with no gene match: 6. CDR3 loop: CASSVDPGGGYGYTF. In DNA, the CDR3 is TGTGCCAGCAGCGTAGACCCAGGGGGGGGCTATGGCTACACCTTC.

This clone was observed once. The chain couples TRBV6-4 to TRBJ1-1, with 9 bases matching TRBD1. V dropped 6 bases and J dropped 8; count of bases not matched to a gene: 7. The CDR3 is 13 amino acids. CDR1 is MRHNA, CDR2 SNTAGT, per germline. CDR3 sequence (DNA): TGTGCCAGCAGAAGGGGACAGGGCGCCGAAGCTTTCTTT. Its protein is CASRRGQGAEAFF.

The J gene is TRBJ1-1, the V gene TRBV25-1; TRBD1 matches at 8 bases. CDR3 length: 15 residues. The ends lost 7 bases at V and 4 bases at J; junction bases unmatched: 11. The germline V gene has CDR1 MGHDK and CDR2 SYGVNS. As DNA, the CDR3 is TGTGCCAGCACTCGGACAGGGACGACTGGCACTGAAGCTTTCTTT. It translates to CASTRTGTTGTEAFF.

This chain joins TRBV6-5 and TRBJ2-5; no clear D gene. CDR1 MNHEY and CDR2 SVGAGI come from the germline V gene. There are 14 residues in the CDR3. Deletions cut 5 bases from V and 1 base from J, with 11 bases between. CDR3 loop: CASSRGWGQETQYF. The CDR3 nucleotides are TGTGCCAGCAGTCGAGGATGGGGCCAAGAGACCCAGTACTTC.

The rearrangement joins TRBV6-1 to TRBJ2-7, with TRBD2 identical over 14 bases. This CDR3 spans 15 amino acids. Per germline, CDR1 MNHNS and CDR2 SASEGT. Unmatched junction bases numbered 5, after V lost 6 bases and J lost 4 bases. CDR3 sequence reads: CASRGGTSGSYEQYF. CDR3 nucleotide sequence: TGTGCCAGCAGGGGCGGGACTAGCGGGAGTTACGAGCAGTACTTC.

The gene calls are TRBV11-1 and TRBJ2-3; 7 nucleotides line up with TRBD1. Germline trimming cut 0 bases from V and 7 bases from J; bases unmatched to any gene: 4. The CDR3 loop spans 14 amino acids. Germline CDR1 SGHAT, CDR2 FQDESV (reference sequence). CDR3 sequence reads: CASSLAGQYYTQYF. CDR3 bases: TGTGCCAGCAGCTTAGCGGGACAGTACTATACGCAGTATTTT.

The J gene is TRBJ1-5, the V gene TRBV5-1; 8 bases are shared with TRBD1. Germline V CDR1 and CDR2: SGHRS, YFSETQ. Germline trimming cut 4 bases from V and 3 bases from J; bases unmatched to any gene: 6. This CDR3 contains 15 residues. CDR3 protein: CASSPWTGNNQPQHF. DNA of the CDR3: TGCGCCAGCAGCCCATGGACAGGGAACAATCAGCCCCAGCATTTT.

The chain couples TRBV4-2 to TRBJ1-1; 7 positions agree with TRBD1. Unmatched junction bases numbered 11, after V lost 4 bases and J lost 3 bases. Germline values: CDR1 LGHNA, CDR2 YNFKEQ. The CDR3 consists of 16 residues. The CDR3 loop is CASSRQDRSFHTEAFF. DNA of the CDR3: TGTGCCAGCAGCCGGCAGGACAGGTCGTTTCACACTGAAGCTTTCTTT.

The rearrangement joins TRBV29-1 to TRBJ1-4; possible D gene TRBD1, 5 bases. Trimming removed 3 bases from V and 5 bases from J, with 7 bases in between. Germline CDR1 reads SQVTM; CDR2 reads ANQGSEA. The length of the CDR3 is 12 residues. CDR3 sequence: CSVEGRNEKLFF. The CDR3 DNA reads TGCAGCGTTGAGGGGCGGAATGAAAAACTGTTTTTT.

This chain joins TRBV18 and TRBJ2-7; D remains ambiguous. CDR3 length equals 11 residues. Germline V gene lookup returns CDR1 KGHSH and CDR2 LQKENI. With 5 bases removed from V and 2 bases from J, the gap between germline ends came to 4 bases. CDR3 in amino acids: CASSFTYEQYF. The CDR3 region has the DNA TGTGCCAGCTCATTTACCTACGAGCAGTACTTC.

The chain is built from TRBV7-9 and TRBJ1-2, with a possible D match to TRBD1 (6 bases). Germline-derived CDR1 and CDR2 are SEHNR and FQNEAQ (reference sequence). V lost 1 base and J lost 10, with 16 bases in between. This CDR3 is 14 amino acids long. CDR3 nucleotide sequence: TGTGCCAGCAGCTTAGTGGTAGAGTCAGGGGACTACACCTTC. The encoded protein is CASSLVVESGDYTF.

The chain combines TRBV19 with TRBJ2-7, with TRBD2 as a possible D gene (6 bases). The DNA end lines up better with TRBJ2-1; the J call may be wrong. The CDR3 totals 18 residues. Germline assignment: CDR1 LNHDA and CDR2 SQIVND (reference sequence). CDR3 DNA: TGTGCCAGTAGTATAGGGGCAGAGGCGGGATGGTCGGACAATGAGCAGTTCTTC. Translated: CASSIGAEAGWSDNEQFF.

CDR3 sequence: CASTGQEGYTDTQYF. The CDR3 region has the DNA TGTGCCAGCACCGGCCAGGAGGGTTACACAGATACGCAGTATTTT. The chain carries TRBV28 and TRBJ2-3, with D perhaps TRBD2 (6 bases). The V gene's germline CDR1 is MDHEN and CDR2 SYDVKM. V was shortened by 7 bases and J by 2 bases, with 16 bases between the two germline ends. The CDR3 loop spans 15 amino acids. The complete variable domain, with remaining parts taken from reference TRBV28 and TRBJ2-3, reads DVKVTQSSRYLVKRTGEKVFLECVQDMDHENMFWYRQDPGLGLRLIYFSYDVKMKEKGDIPEGYSVSREKKERFSLILESASTNQTSMYLCASTGQEGYTDTQYFGPGTRLTVL.

This chain joins TRBV9 and TRBJ1-1; D gene uncertain. CDR1 SGDLS and CDR2 YYNGEE come from the germline V gene. This CDR3 region has 17 residues. Trimming took 0 bases from V and 5 from J, leaving 20 bases between them. CDR3 sequence reads: CASSVGPGSIMSTEAFF. Written as DNA, the CDR3 is TGTGCCAGCAGCGTAGGCCCAGGATCCATCATGAGTACTGAAGCTTTCTTT.

The chain joins TRBV4-1 to TRBJ2-7; 7 bases are shared with TRBD1. V lost 4 bases and J lost 0; bases outside the gene matches: 3. The CDR3 is 14 residues long. Germline V gives CDR1 MGHRA, CDR2 YSYEKL. This CDR3 is CASSLGQVSYEQYF. The CDR3 nucleotides are TGCGCCAGCAGCCTCGGACAGGTCTCCTACGAGCAGTACTTC.

The J gene is TRBJ2-4, the V gene TRBV4-1; 13 bases agree with TRBD2. J gave up 1 base and V 4 bases, and 7 bases lay outside the gene matches. CDR1 and CDR2 (germline): MGHRA, YSYEKL. CDR3 size: 18 residues. CDR3 protein: CASSPTSGRPPAKNIQYF. CDR3 coding DNA: TGCGCCAGCAGCCCGACTAGCGGGAGGCCTCCTGCCAAAAACATTCAGTACTTC.

V usage is TRBV10-3 and J usage is TRBJ2-2, with 8 bases aligning to TRBD1. V was pared by 6 bases and J by 7 bases, with 7 bases of the junction left unmatched. CDR1 and CDR2 (germline): ENHRY, SYGVKD. This CDR3 comprises 14 residues. For the CDR3, the DNA is TGTGCCATCAGGACAGGGGTCAAATTCGGGGAGCTGTTTTTT. This gives the protein CAIRTGVKFGELFF.

The chain carries TRBV12-5 and TRBJ2-5; D is ambiguous. V gave up 6 bases and J gave up 0 bases, with 11 bases separating them. Germline CDR1 LGHNT, CDR2 FRNRAP. The CDR3 sequence is 14 residues long. The CDR3 sequence: CASGGHLNQETQYF. Here the CDR3 DNA reads TGTGCTAGTGGAGGGCATCTTAACCAAGAGACCCAGTACTTC.

The chain uses TRBV30 and TRBJ1-5; 9 bases match TRBD1. Per germline, CDR1 GTSNPN and CDR2 SVGIG (reference sequence). V trimming: 4 bases; J trimming: 4 bases; junction bases outside the gene matches: 8. This CDR3 region has 15 residues. The CDR3 loop reads CAWKSRTGENQPQHF. The CDR3 nucleotides are TGTGCCTGGAAGAGTAGGACAGGGGAAAATCAGCCCCAGCATTTT.

V usage is TRBV4-3 and J usage is TRBJ2-6; 12 nucleotides line up with TRBD1. Germline V gene sequence: CDR1 LGHNA, CDR2 YSLEER. CDR3 length: 18 amino acids. J gave up 2 bases and V 1 base, and 3 bases lay outside the gene matches. The CDR3: CASSQVGTGGAGANVLTF. CDR3 nucleotide sequence: TGCGCCAGCAGCCAAGTTGGGACAGGGGGCGCTGGGGCCAACGTCCTGACTTTC.

The chain links TRBV2 to TRBJ2-7; unclear D gene. The V gene's germline CDR1 is SNHLY and CDR2 FYNNEI. The CDR3 contains 13 residues. With 7 bases removed from V and 0 bases from J, the gap between germline ends came to 10 bases. CDR3 protein: CASKLLPSYEQYF. CDR3 bases: TGTGCCAGCAAGCTCCTGCCCTCCTACGAGCAGTACTTC.